This TCR beta chain originates from a study of T-cell memory formation after mild COVID-19. CDR3 length: 15 amino acids. Germline CDR1 and CDR2: MDHEN and SYDVKM. Trimming cost V 1 base and J 7 bases, with 15 bases left between them. A single record per CDR3 protein comes from TCRdb applying MiXCR to the 5' RACE reads. The data contain fewer than 700,000 distinct CDR3 sequences, less than 25% of them singletons. This clonotype has only a few counts. The chain uses TRBV28 and TRBJ2-3; the D gene is possibly TRBD2 (6 bases). This TCR was recovered from an adult woman who had mild COVID-19 (a few samples of this study predate the infection). Cell type and time point are not known. The sample comprised PBMCs or a T cell subset sorted from them (not recorded which). In DNA, the CDR3 is TGTGCCAGCAGTTTATTTTCACTAGCTGAGTATACGCAGTATTTT. Translation gives CASSLFSLAEYTQYF. Full variable domain (remainder filled in from reference TRBV28 and TRBJ2-3): DVKVTQSSRYLVKRTGEKVFLECVQDMDHENMFWYRQDPGLGLRLIYFSYDVKMKEKGDIPEGYSVSREKKERFSLILESASTNQTSMYLCASSLFSLAEYTQYFGPGTRLTVL.